These 25 T cell receptor beta chains came from one sample sequenced in a study of early T cells in non-severe SARS-CoV-2 infection. Using its own MiXCR run on the 5' RACE reads, TCRdb lists one record per CDR3 protein. Among 69,000 or so distinct CDR3 sequences, more than 3.5% were seen once, and the ten largest hold roughly 3.6%. Sequencing was performed on whole blood, taken at baseline. The receptors come from an adult who was a healthcare worker with PCR-confirmed SARS-CoV-2 infection or an uninfected control (not recorded which). The donor label of this sample is uncertain.

This clonotype was picked up many times. This chain connects TRBV10-3 to TRBJ1-3; no clear D gene. CDR1 and CDR2 from the germline V gene are ENHRY and SYGVKD. Trimming left V 2 bases short and J 1 base short, with 6 bases between. The length of the CDR3 is 14 residues. CDR3 nucleotides: TGTGCCATCAGTGAGGCCGCTTCTGGAAACACCATATATTTT. This sequence encodes CAISEAASGNTIYF.

This clonotype showed up many times. This rearrangement joins TRBV28 to TRBJ1-1; 7 bases are a match to TRBD1. Trimming took 8 bases from V and 1 from J; bases not matched to a gene: 4. The CDR3 extends over 13 amino acids. Germline V gene data show CDR1 as MDHEN and CDR2 as SYDVKM. CDR3 DNA sequence: TGTGCCAGCCAGGGGGAACAGAACACTGAAGCTTTCTTT. This sequence encodes CASQGEQNTEAFF.

This clonotype was detected only a few times. The chain combines TRBV5-1 with TRBJ2-3; TRBD1 might be the D (5 bases). The CDR3 has 16 residues. The V gene's germline CDR1 is SGHRS and CDR2 YFSETQ. V was shortened by 7 bases and J by 0 bases, with 18 bases between the two germline ends. For the CDR3, the DNA is TGCGCCAGCGGTGACAGAAACCCATCTAGCACAGATACGCAGTATTTT. Translating it yields CASGDRNPSSTDTQYF.

This clonotype occurred many times. The chain has TRBV7-2 and TRBJ2-4; D is undetermined. The germline V and J ends were trimmed by 3 bases and 0 bases, with 6 bases remaining between them. This CDR3 region has 14 residues. Per germline, CDR1 SGHTA and CDR2 FQGNSA. Here the CDR3 reads CASSFSVAKNIQYF. DNA for the CDR3: TGTGCCAGCAGCTTCTCAGTAGCCAAAAACATTCAGTACTTC.

This clonotype was seen at least ten times. The genes are TRBV13 and TRBJ2-2; D may be TRBD1 (6 bases). This CDR3 region has 15 residues. V was trimmed by 6 bases and J by 4 bases, leaving 15 bases between them. Germline-derived CDR1 and CDR2 are PRHDT and FYEKMQ (reference sequence). The CDR3 loop is CASSPRTVITGELFF. The CDR3 bases are TGTGCCAGCAGTCCCCGGACAGTGATCACCGGGGAGCTGTTTTTT.

The sample holds many counts of this clonotype. V gene TRBV6-4 combines with J gene TRBJ2-3; D gene uncertain. V was clipped by 4 bases and J by 3 bases, with 8 bases between them. CDR1 MRHNA and CDR2 SNTAGT come from the germline V gene. CDR3 length: 13 amino acids. The CDR3 nucleotides read TGTGCCAGCAGTGCGAAGGAAACAGATACGCAGTATTTT. It yields the protein CASSAKETDTQYF.

This clonotype was picked up many times. The chain employs TRBV7-2 and TRBJ2-1; D possibly uses TRBD1 or TRBD2 (5 bases each). V lost 1 base, J lost 8 bases, and 18 bases lay in between. Germline V CDR1 and CDR2: SGHTA, FQGNSA. The CDR3 totals 16 residues. CDR3: CASSLGGAARFHEQFF. The DNA for the CDR3 is TGTGCCAGCAGCTTAGGAGGGGCAGCGAGGTTCCATGAGCAGTTCTTC.

This clonotype was detected many times. CDR3 protein: CASSLGQGWETQYF. CDR3 DNA: TGTGCCAGCAGCTTGGGGCAGGGGTGGGAGACCCAGTACTTC. This chain connects TRBV5-4 to TRBJ2-5; maybe TRBD1 (6 bases). The V gene's germline CDR1 is SGHNT and CDR2 YYREEE (reference sequence). Trimming pared 0 bases from V and 5 bases from J, leaving 11 bases between. CDR3 length: 14 residues.

This clonotype appeared many times. A read error may produce the germline difference seen at one junction end. V usage is TRBV7-7 and J usage is TRBJ1-6; 8 positions agree with TRBD1. The germline CDR1 and CDR2 sequences are SSHAT and FNYEAQ (reference sequence). The CDR3 runs to 15 residues. CDR3 DNA sequence: TGTGCTAGCAGCCCCGGGACAGGAGAGAATTCACCCCTCCACTTT. As protein: CASSPGTGENSPLHF.

There are many counts of this clonotype. The chain combines TRBV6-5 with TRBJ2-5; TRBD1 agrees at 7 bases. The J segment lost 3 bases and the V segment lost 5 bases, leaving 15 bases of the junction unmatched. The V gene's germline CDR1 is MNHEY and CDR2 SVGAGI. CDR3 length equals 17 residues. DNA for the CDR3: TGTGCCAGCAGTCAACGTCGGGCGACAGGGTCCGAAGAGACCCAGTACTTC. It yields the protein CASSQRRATGSEETQYF.

This clonotype was seen a few times. The chain combines TRBV19 with TRBJ2-4, with a possible D match to TRBD2 (7 bases). Trimming left V 4 bases short and J 10 bases short, with 20 bases between. CDR1 is LNHDA and CDR2 is SQIVND in the germline V gene (reference sequence). The CDR3 consists of 15 residues. CDR3 residues: CASSTARGGDRIQYF. Here the CDR3 DNA reads TGTGCCAGTAGTACCGCGAGGGGGGGCGATAGAATTCAGTACTTC. Together with reference TRBV19 and TRBJ2-4, the CDR3 gives the full variable domain: DGGITQSPKYLFRKEGQNVTLSCEQNLNHDAMYWYRQDPGQGLRLIYYSQIVNDFQKGDIAEGYSVSREKKESFPLTVTSAQKNPTAFYLCASSTARGGDRIQYFGAGTRLSVL.

This clonotype has more than one count but fewer than ten. The J gene is TRBJ1-1, the V gene TRBV6-5; TRBD1 might be the D (6 bases). There are 14 residues in the CDR3. The germline gives CDR1 MNHEY, CDR2 SVGAGI. V was pared by 4 bases and J by 4 bases, with 13 bases between. The CDR3 here is CASSSQGRGTEAFF. The CDR3 DNA reads as TGTGCCAGCAGTTCGCAGGGGAGAGGCACTGAAGCTTTCTTT.

The chain carries TRBV7-6 and TRBJ1-2; D is possibly TRBD1 (5 bases). The germline V and J ends were trimmed by 1 base and 4 bases, with 10 bases remaining between them. The CDR3 is made up of 14 amino acids. Germline V gene lookup returns CDR1 SGHVS and CDR2 FNYEAQ. The CDR3 bases are TGTGCCAGCAGCTTAGATAAGGGGACCTATGGCTACACCTTC. It yields the protein CASSLDKGTYGYTF.

The CDR3, as DNA: TGCGCCAGCAGCTTGGGAGTTTCGGACAACTATGGCTACACCTTC. It encodes CASSLGVSDNYGYTF. The rearrangement uses TRBV5-1 and TRBJ1-2; D remains ambiguous. CDR1 is SGHRS and CDR2 is YFSETQ in the germline V gene. The CDR3 contains 15 residues. The V end was cut by 0 bases, the J end by 2 bases, with 11 bases between.

This clonotype was seen only a few times. This chain joins TRBV11-3 and TRBJ1-1, with D perhaps matching TRBD1 (5 bases). The V end lost 5 bases, the J end lost 1 base, and 8 bases lay between the germline ends. The germline V gene encodes CDR1 SGHNT and CDR2 YENEEA. This CDR3 has 13 residues. The CDR3 loop reads CASSRDRNTEAFF. As DNA, the CDR3 is TGTGCCAGCAGCCGTGACAGGAACACTGAAGCTTTCTTT.

The V and J genes are TRBV12-3 or TRBV12-4 and TRBJ1-5, with D tentatively TRBD1 (5 bases). Trimming left V 3 bases short and J 0 bases short, with 15 bases between. CDR3 size: 17 residues. The CDR3 coding sequence is TGTGCCAGCAGTTTGGCCCCGTGGGACCTTAGCAATCAGCCCCAGCATTTT. It encodes CASSLAPWDLSNQPQHF.

This clonotype has more than one count but fewer than ten. This rearrangement joins TRBV7-6 to TRBJ2-5; TRBD1 might be the D (6 bases). V lost 2 bases and J 5 bases, leaving 21 bases between the germline ends. Germline assignment: CDR1 SGHVS and CDR2 FNYEAQ. This CDR3 comprises 17 residues. CDR3 loop: CASSLTTGGTSGETQYF. The CDR3 coding sequence is TGTGCCAGCAGCTTAACCACTGGGGGCACATCAGGGGAGACCCAGTACTTC.

This clonotype has a count of ten or more. The genes are TRBV7-6 and TRBJ2-1; D is possibly TRBD1 or TRBD2 (6 bases each). The V gene lost 2 bases and the J gene lost 7 bases, with 21 bases spanning the gap. CDR3 length: 17 residues. CDR1 is SGHVS and CDR2 is FNYEAQ in the germline V gene. DNA of the CDR3: TGTGCCAGCAGCTTAACAGGGAGGAAGAGAGTACAGAATGAGCAGTTCTTC. Protein sequence: CASSLTGRKRVQNEQFF.

This clonotype occurred many times. V is TRBV2 and J is TRBJ1-1, with TRBD1 as a possible D gene (5 bases). The CDR3 consists of 13 residues. V gave up 3 bases and J gave up 7 bases, with 12 bases separating them. Germline V gives CDR1 SNHLY, CDR2 FYNNEI. In DNA form, the CDR3 reads TGTGCCAGCAGTGACTGGGGGTCAGATGAAGCTTTCTTT. This translates into CASSDWGSDEAFF.

This clonotype was counted only a few times. This chain connects TRBV15 to TRBJ2-1; 10 positions agree with TRBD2. Germline lookup yields CDR1 LNHNV and CDR2 YYDKDF (reference sequence). The CDR3 extends over 13 amino acids. Trimming removed 7 bases from V and 6 bases from J; junction bases left unmatched: 3. CDR3 sequence: CATTAGGPNEQFF. The CDR3 DNA reads TGTGCCACCACAGCGGGGGGGCCCAATGAGCAGTTCTTC.

This clonotype was recorded many times. Here the CDR3 omits its conserved ending phenylalanine or tryptophan, so a read error is the likely source. No DNA is shown, since the ends of the CDR3 on it are uncertain; the CDR3 is the one TCRdb lists. The chain combines TRBV10-2 with TRBJ1-5; TRBD1 is taken as the D call from the table, unchecked against the DNA. The CDR3 numbers 12 amino acids, ends counted. The germline CDR1 and CDR2 sequences are WSHSY and SAAADI. Here the CDR3 reads CASSAPGQGLSV.

There are many counts of this clonotype. The chain joins TRBV7-2 to TRBJ1-2; no clear D. This CDR3 is 14 amino acids long. CDR1 is SGHTA and CDR2 is FQGNSA in the germline V gene. The germline V and J ends were trimmed by 7 bases and 3 bases, with 15 bases remaining between them. The CDR3 DNA reads as TGTGCCAGCACACCAGGAGGAGTTGACTATGGCTACACCTTC. The encoded protein is CASTPGGVDYGYTF. Full variable domain (missing parts from reference TRBV7-2 and TRBJ1-2): GAGVSQSPSNKVTEKGKDVELRCDPISGHTALYWYRQSLGQGLEFLIYFQGNSAPDKSGLPSDRFSAERTGGSVSTLTIQRTQQEDSAVYLCASTPGGVDYGYTFGSGTRLTVV.

This clonotype has at least ten counts. The rearrangement uses TRBV10-3 and TRBJ2-3, with D perhaps matching TRBD1 (6 bases). In germline, CDR1 is ENHRY, CDR2 SYGVKD. The CDR3 loop spans 14 amino acids. V was shortened by 0 bases and J by 4 bases, with 8 bases between the two germline ends. DNA of the CDR3: TGTGCCATCAGTGAGTCCTCAGGGGCAGATACGCAGTATTTT. Translating it yields CAISESSGADTQYF.

This clonotype appeared many times. This chain links TRBV4-3 with TRBJ2-5; D is unclear. From germline, CDR1 is LGHNA and CDR2 YSLEER. The CDR3 totals 15 residues. V was trimmed by 0 bases and J by 2 bases, leaving 10 bases between them. CDR3 coding DNA: TGCGCCAGCAGCCAAGATCGGAGTTTTCAAGAGACCCAGTACTTC. This sequence encodes CASSQDRSFQETQYF.

This clonotype was observed at least ten times. The V and J genes are TRBV18 and TRBJ2-2; a possible D gene is TRBD2 (6 bases). From germline, CDR1 is KGHSH and CDR2 LQKENI. The V and J ends lost 6 bases and 3 bases respectively, with 11 bases between them. The CDR3 has 14 residues. The CDR3 loop reads CASSRPGDTGELFF. CDR3 DNA: TGTGCCAGCTCGCGCCCGGGAGACACCGGGGAGCTGTTTTTT.